These 14 T cell receptor beta chains came from one sample sequenced in a study of blood T cell repertoires in COVID-19. This table comes from immunoSEQ multiplex PCR, and its TCRdb copy is limited to in-frame clones, with some not included. Counted here are more than 100,000 clones, approximately 87% occurring once; the ten biggest clones make up about 2.1%. The sample was peripheral blood. Source of these receptors: a man in his 70s with active COVID-19.

The chain couples TRBV6-5 to TRBJ1-1, with D tentatively TRBD1 (6 bases). This CDR3 has 16 residues. The V end was cut by 2 bases, the J end by 0 bases, with 13 bases between. Germline CDR1 reads MNHEY; CDR2 reads SVGAGI. Here the CDR3 DNA reads TGTGCCAGCAGTTACAAGGGGGTGGGGATGAACACTGAAGCTTTCTTT. This gives the protein CASSYKGVGMNTEAFF.

The genes are TRBV7-9 and TRBJ1-1, with 7 bases matching TRBD1. Germline CDR1 is SEHNR and CDR2 is FQNEAQ (reference sequence). V shed 4 bases and J 1 base; nucleotides not matched to a gene: 3. CDR3 size: 14 residues. The CDR3 here is CASSSTGKNTEAFF. The CDR3 nucleotides read TGTGCCAGCAGCTCGACAGGGAAGAACACTGAAGCTTTCTTT.

This clone was found once. The chain links TRBV5-1 to TRBJ2-2, with TRBD2 identical over 8 bases. Unmatched junction bases numbered 4, after V lost 0 bases and J lost 6 bases. Germline loops: CDR1 SGHRS, CDR2 YFSETQ. The CDR3 is made up of 15 amino acids. The CDR3 region has the DNA TGCGCCAGCAGCTTGGGAAGCGGGAGCGCCGGGGAGCTGTTTTTT. Encoded protein: CASSLGSGSAGELFF.

J is TRBJ1-6 and V is TRBV6-5; 7 bases match TRBD1. Germline CDR1 is MNHEY and CDR2 is SVGAGI. The J segment lost 9 bases and the V segment lost 6 bases, leaving 5 bases of the junction unmatched. This CDR3 has 13 amino acids. The CDR3 reads CASSRDRLSPLHF. DNA for the CDR3: TGTGCCAGCAGCCGGGACAGACTTTCACCCCTCCACTTT.

The sample holds one count of this clone. The gene calls are TRBV5-1 and TRBJ1-1; 9 nucleotides agree with TRBD1. V shed 4 bases, J shed 8 bases, and the junction held 9 bases outside the gene matches. The CDR3 loop spans 14 amino acids. Germline CDR1 and CDR2: SGHRS and YFSETQ. The CDR3 nucleotides are TGCGCCAGCAGCGTTGACAGGGGGGGCCGGGAAGCTTTCTTT. This translates into CASSVDRGGREAFF.

The CDR3 nucleotides are TGTGCCACCAGCAGAGCCTCCACATACAATGAGCAGTTCTTC. It yields the protein CATSRASTYNEQFF. This chain links TRBV15 with TRBJ2-1; D unresolved. V lost 1 base and J lost 4, with 8 bases in between. CDR1 is LNHNV and CDR2 is YYDKDF in the germline V gene (reference sequence). This CDR3 spans 14 amino acids.

The chain employs TRBV24-1 and TRBJ1-3, with TRBD1 identical over 11 bases. The CDR3 loop spans 18 amino acids. The V segment lost 8 bases and the J segment 0 bases; nucleotides outside the gene matches: 11. CDR1 KGHDR and CDR2 SFDVKD come from the germline V gene. As DNA, the CDR3 is TGTGCCACCACCCATCTAGGGGACAGGGGGTTCTCTGGAAACACCATATATTTT. Residues: CATTHLGDRGFSGNTIYF.

The chain employs TRBV6-5 and TRBJ1-1; TRBD1 aligns across 9 bases. With 6 bases clipped from V and 5 bases from J, the junction kept 7 bases outside the gene matches. The CDR3 is 14 residues long. The germline CDR1 and CDR2 sequences are MNHEY and SVGAGI. The CDR3 protein is CASRKQGARTEAFF. The CDR3 nucleotides read TGTGCCAGCAGAAAACAGGGGGCGCGGACTGAAGCTTTCTTT.

This clone has only a few counts. The chain employs TRBV27 and TRBJ2-5, with D unresolved. Trimming left V 7 bases short and J 4 bases short, with 13 bases between. CDR1 and CDR2 from the germline V gene are MNHEY and SMNVEV (reference sequence). The CDR3 is 13 amino acids. This CDR3 is CASTPRTGETQYF. The CDR3 region has the DNA TGTGCCAGCACCCCTCGAACCGGAGAGACCCAGTACTTC.

This clone was seen a few times. The CDR3 region has the DNA TGTGCCAGCAGTTACTTACCTAGCGCTCAAGAGACCCAGTACTTC. Translated: CASSYLPSAQETQYF. The chain carries TRBV6-5 and TRBJ2-5; perhaps TRBD2 as D (6 bases). V was trimmed by 1 base and J by 2 bases, leaving 11 bases between them. The CDR3 is 15 amino acids. Germline CDR1 MNHEY, CDR2 SVGAGI.

This clone was picked up many times. The gene calls are TRBV19 and TRBJ2-1, with 13 bases aligning to TRBD2. CDR3 size: 15 residues. Per the germline V gene, CDR1 is LNHDA and CDR2 is SQIVND (reference sequence). V gave up 4 bases and J gave up 7 bases; unmatched junction bases: 4. CDR3 amino acids: CASSRGTSGMNEQFF. The CDR3 nucleotides read TGTGCCAGTAGTAGGGGGACTAGCGGGATGAATGAGCAGTTCTTC.

J is TRBJ1-3 and V is TRBV29-1; D is unclear. Germline lookup yields CDR1 SQVTM and CDR2 ANQGSEA. Between the trimmed V and J ends, which lost 5 bases and 0 bases, there was a span of 5 bases. CDR3 size: 12 residues. The CDR3 loop is CSVFLSGNTIYF. The CDR3 nucleotides read TGCAGCGTTTTCCTCTCTGGAAACACCATATATTTT. The full variable domain, completed using reference TRBV29-1 and TRBJ1-3, is SAVISQKPSRDICQRGTSLTIQCQVDSQVTMMFWYRQQPGQSLTLIATANQGSEATYESGFVIDKFPISRPNLTFSTLTVSNMSPEDSSIYLCSVFLSGNTIYFGEGSWLTVV.

This clone showed up just a few times. This sequence joins TRBV29-1 and TRBJ2-1, with D tentatively TRBD1 (6 bases). The germline CDR1 and CDR2 sequences are SQVTM and ANQGSEA. The CDR3 spans 14 residues. V was pared by 6 bases and J by 7 bases, with 19 bases between. The CDR3 loop is CSVTGPHGRNEQFF. The DNA of the CDR3 is TGCAGCGTCACAGGGCCCCACGGGCGAAATGAGCAGTTCTTC.

This clone was recorded only once. The V and J genes are TRBV6-2 or TRBV6-3 and TRBJ1-5; 7 bases line up with TRBD1. V was clipped by 2 bases and J by 1 base; unmatched bases: 11. Looked up from germline, CDR1 is MNHEY and CDR2 is SVGEGT. CDR3 length: 18 amino acids. The CDR3 reads CASSYQGWGTASNQPQHF. The CDR3 nucleotides are TGTGCCAGCAGTTACCAGGGTTGGGGGACAGCCAGCAATCAGCCCCAGCATTTT.